The 11 T cell receptor beta chains below all came from one sample that was sequenced in a study of cytomegalovirus exposure and HLA in healthy donors. PCR used 60 Vbeta primers and 13 Jbeta primers. Profiled with immunoSEQ multiplex PCR; TCRdb holds only in-frame clones, not every one. The table lists 110,000 or so clones, 60% to 85% of them singletons. Sequences were obtained from PBMCs. The receptors here all came from a female donor in good health and CMV-seronegative.

The chain recombines TRBV2 with TRBJ2-2, with TRBD1 matching over 7 bases. The V segment lost 6 bases and the J segment 6 bases; nucleotides outside the gene matches: 4. The CDR3 length is 13 residues. Germline V CDR1 and CDR2: SNHLY, FYNNEI. CDR3 amino acids: CASSKGQSGELFF. The DNA for the CDR3 is TGTGCCAGCAGCAAGGGACAGTCCGGGGAGCTGTTTTTT.

The rearrangement uses TRBV7-6 and TRBJ2-6; D is undetermined. CDR1 and CDR2 (germline): SGHVS, FNYEAQ. Trimming took off 2 bases at V and 0 bases at J, with 14 bases between the two ends. This CDR3 is 18 amino acids long. The CDR3 coding sequence is TGTGCCAGCAGCTTACCGACCGTCCGGAGCTCTGGGGCCAACGTCCTGACTTTC. The encoded protein is CASSLPTVRSSGANVLTF.

V is TRBV18 and J is TRBJ2-7; D not resolved. This CDR3 is built from 12 residues. The germline gives CDR1 KGHSH, CDR2 LQKENI. V gave up 8 bases and J gave up 9 bases, with 17 bases separating them. The CDR3 spells CASAPEEAAQYF. The CDR3 DNA sequence: TGTGCCAGCGCCCCAGAGGAAGCCGCGCAGTACTTC. Full variable domain (missing parts from reference TRBV18 and TRBJ2-7): NAGVMQNPRHLVRRRGQEARLRCSPMKGHSHVYWYRQLPEEGLKFMVYLQKENIIDESGMPKERFSAEFPKEGPSILRIQQVVRGDSAAYFCASAPEEAAQYFGPGTRLTVT.

In this sample, this clone turned up once. The rearrangement uses TRBV2 and TRBJ2-7; D might be TRBD2 (6 bases). This CDR3 has 15 amino acids. The germline gives CDR1 SNHLY, CDR2 FYNNEI. V was cut by 3 bases and J by 5 bases, with 17 bases left in between. CDR3 in DNA: TGTGCCAGCAGTGATTTGGTAGGAGGGTCCGACGAGCAGTACTTC. It is translated as CASSDLVGGSDEQYF.

CDR3 DNA sequence: TGTGCCAGCAGCTTAGAACTAGCGGGGGGGCCCAATGAGCAGTTCTTC. Encoded protein: CASSLELAGGPNEQFF. V is TRBV11-3 and J is TRBJ2-1; 13 nucleotides agree with TRBD2. V lost 0 bases, J lost 6 bases, and 2 bases stayed unmatched. From germline, CDR1 is SGHNT and CDR2 YENEEA. The length of the CDR3 is 16 residues.

V and J are TRBV12-5 and TRBJ2-5, with a possible D match to TRBD1 (6 bases). The CDR3 has 14 amino acids. V lost 10 bases to trimming and J lost 0 bases, with 15 bases between them. The germline CDR1 and CDR2 sequences are LGHNT and FRNRAP. CDR3 residues: CATKPGTHQETQYF. DNA for the CDR3: TGTGCTACAAAACCCGGGACACACCAAGAGACCCAGTACTTC.

The chain recombines TRBV6-1 with TRBJ1-6; tentatively, D is TRBD1 (5 bases). Germline lookup yields CDR1 MNHNS and CDR2 SASEGT. The CDR3 covers 15 residues. V lost 1 base to trimming and J lost 13 bases, with 17 bases between them. CDR3 in DNA: TGTGCCAGCAGTGAAGATGAGGCAGGGCTTTGGCCCCTCCACTTT. This encodes CASSEDEAGLWPLHF.

The CDR3 nucleotides are TGTGCCAGCAGCCAAGATTTCGGGATCACCGGGGAGCTGTTTTTT. Translated, it gives CASSQDFGITGELFF. V gene TRBV14 combines with J gene TRBJ2-2; D perhaps matches TRBD2 (5 bases). Trimming shortened V by 0 bases and J by 4 bases, and 9 bases separated the two germline ends. CDR1 and CDR2 from the germline V gene are SGHDN and FVKESK. The CDR3 is 15 residues long.

This chain uses TRBV5-6 with TRBJ1-1; D is possibly TRBD1 (5 bases). Trimming stripped 0 bases from V and 5 bases from J, with 8 bases between. This CDR3 has 13 amino acids. Germline lookup yields CDR1 SGHDT and CDR2 YYEEEE. The CDR3 DNA is TGTGCCAGCAGCTTGGGGGGGGTAACTGAAGCTTTCTTT. Residues: CASSLGGVTEAFF. Using reference TRBV5-6 and TRBJ1-1 for the parts outside the CDR3, the full variable domain is DAGVTQSPTHLIKTRGQQVTLRCSPKSGHDTVSWYQQALGQGPQFIFQYYEEEERQRGNFPDRFSGHQFPNYSSELNVNALLLGDSALYLCASSLGGVTEAFFGQGTRLTVV.

CDR3 sequence (DNA): TGTGCCAGCAGCTTAATGAGCGGGGGGGCCGGCGGGGCAGATACGCAGTATTTT. It specifies CASSLMSGGAGGADTQYF. The chain combines TRBV7-6 with TRBJ2-3; 10 bases are shared with TRBD2. V was pared by 2 bases and J by 4 bases, with 12 bases of the junction left unmatched. Germline assignment: CDR1 SGHVS and CDR2 FNYEAQ. This CDR3 has 18 residues.

V gene TRBV29-1 combines with J gene TRBJ2-7, with D hard to call. V was shortened by 4 bases and J by 9 bases, with 19 bases between the two germline ends. The germline V gene encodes CDR1 SQVTM and CDR2 ANQGSEA. The CDR3 is made up of 13 amino acids. The CDR3 reads CSVADPPSYWQYF. CDR3 DNA: TGCAGCGTTGCAGACCCCCCCTCGTATTGGCAGTACTTC.